Described below is a single TCR beta chain sequence and its context. Germline values: CDR1 SGHDT, CDR2 YYEEEE. The CDR3 is made up of 15 amino acids. V shed 4 bases and J 2 bases; nucleotides not matched to a gene: 6. The data are from a study of cytomegalovirus exposure and HLA in healthy donors. The study ran its PCR with 60 Vbeta and 13 Jbeta primers. Some clones are missing from TCRdb's copy, which holds only in-frame ones; the method was immunoSEQ multiplex PCR. The sample data list approximately 72,000 clones. The sample taken for sequencing was PBMCs. This TCR was recovered from a man aged 40-55 years in good health and CMV-seronegative. This chain links TRBV5-6 with TRBJ2-7, with 10 bases fitting TRBD1. The CDR3 nucleotides are TGTGCCAGCAGCATTCCGGGACAGGGGACCTACGAGCAGTACTTC. Translating it yields CASSIPGQGTYEQYF. The complete variable domain, with remaining parts taken from reference TRBV5-6 and TRBJ2-7, reads DAGVTQSPTHLIKTRGQQVTLRCSPKSGHDTVSWYQQALGQGPQFIFQYYEEEERQRGNFPDRFSGHQFPNYSSELNVNALLLGDSALYLCASSIPGQGTYEQYFGPGTRLTVT.